The rows below give T cell receptor beta chains drawn from one sample of a study of a mutant IDH1 vaccine in newly diagnosed glioma. These receptors' targets are unknown. Some clones are missing from TCRdb's copy, which holds only in-frame ones; the method was immunoSEQ multiplex PCR. The sample includes approximately 60,000 clones, under 85% of them seen just once. The sequenced sample was PBMCs, obtained from a glioma patient whose treatment included an IDH1 peptide vaccine. The receptors derive from a man aged 25-40 years with glioma. Both conserved end residues are part of each CDR3. A D gene is named only where the DNA matches it firmly. Size tells how often a clone was seen (once, few, many) or the class of an expanded clone, and some rows leave it out.

TRBV19,NA,few,TRBJ1-1,CASSISSADLPSTEAFF,TGTGCCAGTAGTATATCAAGCGCGGACCTCCCTTCGACTGAAGCTTTCTTT
TRBV4-2,NA,NA,TRBJ2-3,CASSQESPDTQYF,TGTGCCAGCAGCCAAGAATCCCCGGATACGCAGTATTTT
TRBV5-1,NA,NA,TRBJ2-2,CASSFESNTGELFF,TGCGCCAGCAGCTTTGAGAGTAACACCGGGGAGCTGTTTTTT
TRBV19,NA,NA,TRBJ1-5,CASSNRERGRQPQHF,TGTGCCAGTAGTAACAGGGAGAGGGGGAGGCAGCCCCAGCATTTT
TRBV7-9,TRBD1,NA,TRBJ2-1,CASSSRGHRGPNEQFF,TGTGCCAGCAGCTCCCGAGGTCACAGGGGGCCGAATGAGCAGTTCTTC
TRBV5-1,NA,NA,TRBJ1-1,CASSLGTPHEAFF,TGCGCCAGCAGCTTGGGGACACCTCATGAAGCTTTCTTT
TRBV11-2,TRBD1,NA,TRBJ1-6,CASSPDPRPTGGNSPLHF,TGTGCCAGCAGCCCCGATCCTAGACCGACAGGGGGAAACTCACCCCTCCACTTT
TRBV19,NA,NA,TRBJ1-1,CASNGELTGPNTEAFF,TGTGCCAGTAATGGGGAACTAACGGGCCCTAACACTGAAGCTTTCTTT
TRBV19,NA,NA,TRBJ1-1,CASSTPAIAGTEAFF,TGTGCCAGTAGTACCCCTGCCATTGCGGGCACTGAAGCTTTCTTT
TRBV27,TRBD1,few,TRBJ1-1,CASSLLAGGNTEAFF,TGTGCCAGCAGTTTATTGGCAGGGGGGAACACTGAAGCTTTCTTT
TRBV11-3,NA,NA,TRBJ2-1,CASSLSYNEQFF,TGTGCCAGCAGCTTAAGTTACAATGAGCAGTTCTTC
TRBV30,NA,NA,TRBJ2-7,CAWREDLYYEQYF,TGTGCCTGGAGAGAGGACCTATACTACGAGCAGTACTTC
TRBV5-4,NA,NA,TRBJ2-7,CASSLGPQSRYEQYF,TGTGCCAGCAGCTTGGGCCCACAGAGCCGCTACGAGCAGTACTTC
TRBV27,NA,NA,TRBJ1-6,CASSLSGEAYGSPLHF,TGTGCCAGCAGTTTAAGTGGGGAGGCATATGGTTCACCCCTCCACTTT
TRBV13,NA,few,TRBJ1-2,CASSERFYGYTF,TGTGCCAGCAGTGAGAGATTCTATGGCTACACCTTC
TRBV18,NA,NA,TRBJ1-2,CASSPQGDGGYTF,TGTGCCAGCTCACCACAAGGAGACGGTGGCTACACCTTC
TRBV19,TRBD2,NA,TRBJ2-5,CASSALGGAAQYF,TGTGCCAGTAGCGCCCTGGGAGGGGCGGCCCAGTACTTC
TRBV6-5,TRBD1,few,TRBJ1-1,CASSYSTGGGGTEAFF,TGTGCCAGCAGTTACTCTACAGGGGGAGGGGGCACTGAAGCTTTCTTT
TRBV7-2,NA,NA,TRBJ2-2,CASSLGTNTGELFF,TGTGCCAGCAGCTTGGGGACTAACACCGGGGAGCTGTTTTTT
TRBV5-1,NA,NA,TRBJ1-1,CASSLEGQDYAEAFF,TGCGCCAGCAGCTTGGAAGGGCAAGATTACGCTGAAGCTTTCTTT
TRBV6-1,TRBD2,NA,TRBJ2-2,CASDGLGGTGELFF,TGTGCCAGCGACGGACTAGGCGGCACCGGGGAGCTGTTTTTT
TRBV19,NA,few,TRBJ1-1,CASRGEGNTEAFF,TGTGCCAGTAGGGGCGAGGGGAACACTGAAGCTTTCTTT
TRBV2,NA,few,TRBJ1-6,CASSEQGRNSPLHF,TGTGCCAGCAGCGAACAGGGCCGTAATTCACCCCTCCACTTT
TRBV7-9,NA,NA,TRBJ1-3,CASSLRWPYPSGNTIYF,TGTGCCAGCAGCTTACGTTGGCCATACCCCTCTGGAAACACCATATATTTT
TRBV10-1,TRBD2,NA,TRBJ2-5,CASSEISGTTQMGAQYF,TGCGCCAGCAGTGAGATTTCGGGGACTACCCAAATGGGGGCCCAGTACTTC
TRBV6-6,TRBD1,NA,TRBJ1-2,CASTSGTGGYGYTF,TGTGCCAGCACCTCCGGGACAGGGGGCTATGGCTACACCTTC
TRBV7-9,NA,NA,TRBJ1-5,CASSLVDSGQPQHF,TGTGCCAGCAGCTTGGTGGACAGCGGCCAGCCCCAGCATTTT
TRBV6-5,NA,NA,TRBJ2-3,CASSYKRAGDTQYF,TGTGCCAGCAGTTACAAGCGGGCTGGAGATACGCAGTATTTT
TRBV4-2,TRBD2,NA,TRBJ2-3,CASSQDRTSGADTQYF,TGTGCCAGCAGCCAAGATCGGACTAGCGGGGCAGATACGCAGTATTTT
TRBV5-5,TRBD2,NA,TRBJ2-7,CASSFNLAGGSYEQYF,TGTGCCAGCAGCTTCAACTTAGCGGGGGGATCCTACGAGCAGTACTTC
TRBV27,NA,few,TRBJ2-1,CASSLIDRFSEQFF,TGTGCCAGCAGTTTAATCGACAGGTTCAGTGAGCAGTTCTTC
TRBV6-1,TRBD1,few,TRBJ1-1,CASSEQTGLIRDTEAFF,TGTGCCAGCAGTGAGCAGACAGGGTTGATTCGGGACACTGAAGCTTTCTTT
TRBV28,NA,NA,TRBJ2-5,CASTSLQKQETQYF,TGTGCCAGCACCAGTCTCCAGAAGCAAGAGACCCAGTACTTC
TRBV7-2,TRBD1,NA,TRBJ2-6,CASSGAGTARRRGANVLTF,TGTGCCAGCAGCGGCGCCGGGACAGCAAGGCGTCGGGGGGCCAACGTCCTGACTTTC
TRBV14,TRBD2,NA,TRBJ2-3,CASSQDRLAGASDTQYF,TGTGCCAGCAGCCAAGATAGGCTAGCGGGGGCGTCAGATACGCAGTATTTT
TRBV30,TRBD1,NA,TRBJ1-5,CAWSVVQGNQPQHF,TGTGCCTGGAGTGTCGTACAGGGGAATCAGCCCCAGCATTTT
TRBV30,NA,NA,TRBJ1-6,CAWSHGFSPLHF,TGTGCCTGGAGTCACGGATTTTCACCCCTCCACTTT
TRBV6-5,TRBD1,few,TRBJ1-1,CASSPAGTGVPEAFF,TGTGCCAGCAGTCCGGCCGGGACAGGGGTTCCTGAAGCTTTCTTT
TRBV2,TRBD1,NA,TRBJ1-2,CASRKDRDYGYTF,TGTGCCAGCAGAAAGGACAGGGACTATGGCTACACCTTC
TRBV2,NA,NA,TRBJ1-1,CATEAANTEAFF,TGTGCCACGGAGGCGGCGAACACTGAAGCTTTCTTT
TRBV28,NA,NA,TRBJ2-7,CASSPGSQLSYEQYF,TGTGCCAGCAGCCCTGGCAGCCAACTATCCTACGAGCAGTACTTC
TRBV11-2,NA,NA,TRBJ2-1,CASSLDHEVSPYNEQFF,TGTGCCAGCAGCTTAGATCATGAGGTTAGCCCCTACAATGAGCAGTTCTTC
TRBV5-1,NA,NA,TRBJ1-1,CASSLSGVNTEAFF,TGCGCCAGCAGCTTGTCGGGGGTGAACACTGAAGCTTTCTTT
TRBV2,NA,NA,TRBJ1-3,CASRATLVTASGNTIYF,TGTGCCAGCAGGGCTACTCTAGTCACGGCTTCTGGAAACACCATATATTTT
TRBV7-2,NA,NA,TRBJ2-4,CASSFRSDSAKNIQYF,TGTGCCAGCAGCTTTCGGTCCGATAGCGCCAAAAACATTCAGTACTTC
TRBV7-7,NA,NA,TRBJ1-1,CASSLSAETEAFF,TGTGCCAGCAGCTTGTCCGCCGAGACTGAAGCTTTCTTT
TRBV5-6,NA,NA,TRBJ2-1,CASSLRGVVYNEQFF,TGTGCCAGCAGCTTGAGGGGGGTGGTGTACAATGAGCAGTTCTTC
TRBV7-9,TRBD2,NA,TRBJ2-1,CASSYRVSGWSSYNEQFF,TGTGCCAGCAGCTACCGCGTTAGCGGGTGGAGCTCCTACAATGAGCAGTTCTTC
TRBV15,NA,NA,TRBJ1-5,CATSIVDGGSNQPQHF,TGTGCCACCAGCATCGTGGACGGGGGTAGCAATCAGCCCCAGCATTTT
TRBV5-6,NA,NA,TRBJ1-6,CASSLGYSPLHF,TGTGCCAGCAGCTTGGGATATTCACCCCTCCACTTT
TRBV9,TRBD1,NA,TRBJ2-7,CASSGRDSSTYEQYF,TGTGCCAGCAGCGGCCGGGACAGCTCGACCTACGAGCAGTACTTC
TRBV11-3,TRBD2,NA,TRBJ2-3,CASSPRLAGLSTDTQYF,TGTGCCAGCAGCCCGAGACTAGCGGGGCTTAGCACAGATACGCAGTATTTT
TRBV30,NA,NA,TRBJ1-1,CAWSVLGAVEAFF,TGTGCCTGGAGTGTACTGGGGGCGGTTGAAGCTTTCTTT
TRBV5-1,TRBD2,NA,TRBJ2-3,CASSPSGGLTDTQYF,TGCGCCAGCAGCCCCAGCGGGGGGTTAACAGATACGCAGTATTTT
TRBV7-2,NA,NA,TRBJ2-5,CASSLASRQETQYF,TGTGCCAGCAGCTTAGCTTCGAGACAAGAGACCCAGTACTTC